The 8 T cell receptor beta chains listed next were all sequenced from one sample in a study of T cell repertoires in urothelial bladder cancer. Assay: immunoSEQ multiplex PCR; the TCRdb copy retains only in-frame clones and omits some. Of more than 2,000 clones listed, roughly 80% are singletons. The specimen was tumor-infiltrating cells from bladder cancer. The receptors come from a human donor with urothelial carcinoma.

The rearrangement links TRBV7-2 to TRBJ1-1, with a tentative D call TRBD1 (6 bases). Germline V lookup: CDR1 SGHTA, CDR2 FQGNSA. The V gene lost 5 bases and the J gene lost 6 bases, with 19 bases spanning the gap. This CDR3 has 15 residues. The CDR3 is CASSRGHVFFPEAFF. DNA for the CDR3: TGTGCCAGCAGCCGGGGACATGTTTTTTTTCCTGAAGCTTTCTTT.

The chain has TRBV7-2 and TRBJ1-2, with 9 bases identical to TRBD1. Germline-derived CDR1 and CDR2 are SGHTA and FQGNSA. This CDR3 region has 13 residues. V lost 4 bases, J lost 7 bases, and 4 bases stayed unmatched. CDR3 sequence reads: CASSSIQGAGYTF. CDR3 DNA sequence: TGTGCCAGCAGCTCCATACAGGGGGCTGGCTACACCTTC.

The rearrangement joins TRBV5-1 to TRBJ2-3, with D possibly TRBD1 on 5 matching bases. The CDR3 totals 15 residues. Germline V gene sequence: CDR1 SGHRS, CDR2 YFSETQ. Trimming stripped 0 bases from V and 2 bases from J, with 10 bases between. The CDR3 spells CASSLAGRVTDTQYF. The CDR3 bases are TGCGCCAGCAGCTTGGCCGGCAGGGTCACAGATACGCAGTATTTT.

The V call is TRBV7-9, the J call TRBJ2-3; possible D gene TRBD1, 5 bases. The ends were cut back, 1 base at V and 3 bases at J, with 11 bases in the middle. The CDR3 sequence is 15 residues long. Germline V gives CDR1 SEHNR, CDR2 FQNEAQ (reference sequence). The CDR3 coding sequence is TGTGCCAGCAGCTTAGTCGTGAAGGGGACAGATACGCAGTATTTT. Translation gives CASSLVVKGTDTQYF.

The CDR3 here is CASSDPWTGGLYTEAFF. In DNA, the CDR3 is TGTGCCAGCAGTGATCCCTGGACAGGGGGCCTTTACACTGAAGCTTTCTTT. This sequence joins TRBV6-1 and TRBJ1-1; 11 positions agree with TRBD1. Losses at the gene ends were 3 bases for V and 3 bases for J; bases not matched to a gene: 9. The CDR3 runs 17 residues. CDR1 and CDR2 from the germline V gene are MNHNS and SASEGT.

This clone was seen more than once but under ten times. This rearrangement joins TRBV19 to TRBJ2-4, with 10 bases fitting TRBD1. The CDR3 is 17 residues long. CDR1 and CDR2 from the germline V gene are LNHDA and SQIVND (reference sequence). J lost 0 bases, V lost 10 bases, and 12 bases had no gene match. The CDR3 DNA is TGTGCCACTGGACAGGGGGACACTACACTAGCCAAAAACATTCAGTACTTC. This encodes CATGQGDTTLAKNIQYF. Full variable domain (missing parts from reference TRBV19 and TRBJ2-4): DGGITQSPKYLFRKEGQNVTLSCEQNLNHDAMYWYRQDPGQGLRLIYYSQIVNDFQKGDIAEGYSVSREKKESFPLTVTSAQKNPTAFYLCATGQGDTTLAKNIQYFGAGTRLSVL.

The genes are TRBV6-1 and TRBJ2-3, with 8 bases fitting TRBD1. The V gene's germline CDR1 is MNHNS and CDR2 SASEGT. The V segment lost 5 bases and the J segment 6 bases; nucleotides outside the gene matches: 7. The CDR3 loop spans 14 amino acids. The CDR3 here is CASSTDRGYDTQYF. CDR3 in DNA: TGTGCCAGCAGTACCGACAGGGGTTATGATACGCAGTATTTT.

V and J are TRBV7-9 and TRBJ2-1; 7 bases match TRBD2. CDR1 is SEHNR and CDR2 is FQNEAQ in the germline V gene (reference sequence). The CDR3 is 15 residues long. The junction had 0 bases not matched to a gene; V was cut back by 1 base and J by 0 bases. The CDR3 spells CASSLGTSSYNEQFF. The CDR3 DNA reads as TGTGCCAGCAGCTTAGGGACTAGCTCCTACAATGAGCAGTTCTTC.